A single TCR beta chain is shown here with its context. Its antigen is currently unknown. This record comes from a study of beta chain features in type 1 diabetes. Study observations and caveats: Shortening that was moderate but significant affected the TCRB CDR3s of Type 1 diabetes patients in all four CD4+ subsets.

This CDR3 region has 15 residues. V was shortened by 2 bases and J by 5 bases, with 16 bases between the two germline ends. CDR1 and CDR2 (germline): SGHAT, FQNNGV. Expressed TCRB transcripts were sequenced because the entire RNA isolate underwent reverse transcription. TCRdb keeps only in-frame clones here, not all; method: immunoSEQ multiplex PCR. In the table there are a few hundred thousand clones, around 15% of which are singletons. Specimen: central memory CD4+ T cells from blood. This receptor was taken from a man aged 25 to 45 in good health. The V call is TRBV11-2, the J call TRBJ2-7; D assignment may be TRBD1 or TRBD2 (5 bases each). This chain's CDR3 is CASSLLWGGLNEQYF. CDR3 coding DNA: TGTGCCAGCAGCTTATTATGGGGCGGGCTTAACGAGCAGTACTTC.